This T cell receptor beta chain is drawn from a study of identical twins. The V segment lost 0 bases and the J segment 14 bases; nucleotides outside the gene matches: 11. This CDR3 region has 15 residues. The germline gives CDR1 LNHNV, CDR2 YYDKDF (reference sequence). Using its own MiXCR run on the 5' RACE reads, TCRdb lists one record per CDR3 protein. The table lists 550,000 to 700,000 distinct CDR3 sequences, 20% to 25% of them singletons. This sample was also put to use in a study of T cells expressing NK-cell markers. Turning to that study: Among the experiments, several used an anti-gamma-delta TCR antibody to restrict sorting to alpha-beta TCR T cells.

The sequenced sample consisted of PBMCs. The J gene is TRBJ2-3, the V gene TRBV15; 10 nucleotides agree with TRBD2. This receptor was obtained from a woman aged 18-29 years in good health. CDR3 loop: CATSRDRTSGARLYF. The CDR3, as DNA: TGTGCCACCAGCAGAGATCGAACTAGCGGGGCCCGGCTGTATTTT.